These T cell receptor beta chains were read from a single sample in a study of identical twins. From the 5' RACE reads, TCRdb called clonotypes with MiXCR, one entry per CDR3 protein. This table has some 570,000 distinct CDR3 sequences, around 20% appearing once. Separately, the same data were catalogued under a study of yellow fever vaccine responses in identical twins.

Sample: CD4+ T cells sorted from blood. The receptors come from a woman aged 18-30 years in good health. Each CDR3 is given with its conserved first and last residue. The order of the fields is D gene, clone size, V gene, J gene, CDR3 protein, CDR3 DNA. The D gene is left open where the match is weak. Clone size is shown for a subset of rows, as once, few, many or a class of expanded clone.

>NA|few|TRBV12-3/TRBV12-4|TRBJ2-5
CASRGRLQETQYF
TGTGCCAGCAGGGGGAGGTTGCAAGAGACCCAGTACTTC
>TRBD1|few|TRBV15|TRBJ1-2
CATTLTGGNYGYTF
TGTGCCACAACCTTGACAGGGGGCAACTATGGCTACACCTTC
>NA|few|TRBV27|TRBJ2-7
CASSFGSGKGQYF
NA
>TRBD1|NA|TRBV6-1|TRBJ1-6
CASRPPGQLNSPLHF
TGTGCCAGCAGGCCACCGGGACAGCTTAATTCACCCCTCCACTTT
>TRBD2|NA|TRBV20-1|TRBJ2-3
CSAEAGTSAGTDTQYF
TGCAGTGCAGAAGCGGGGACTAGCGCCGGCACAGATACGCAGTATTTT
>TRBD1|NA|TRBV9|TRBJ2-5
CASSALAGTGKETQYF
TGTGCCAGCAGCGCCCTGGCTGGGACAGGAAAAGAGACCCAGTACTTC
>NA|NA|TRBV7-9|TRBJ2-1
CASSPGFVEQFF
TGTGCCAGCTCCCCCGGATTCGTTGAGCAGTTCTTC
>NA|few|TRBV9|TRBJ2-7
CASSVNPGFYEQYF
TGTGCCAGCAGCGTAAATCCCGGGTTCTACGAGCAGTACTTC
>NA|NA|TRBV20-1|TRBJ2-1
CSARVAVLNNEQFF
TGCAGTGCAAGGGTAGCGGTCCTTAACAATGAGCAGTTCTTC
>TRBD2|NA|TRBV28|TRBJ2-1
CASSLSGVAGGPRVYEQFF
TGTGCCAGCAGTTTATCAGGTGTAGCGGGAGGGCCAAGGGTCTATGAGCAGTTCTTC
>TRBD1|NA|TRBV10-3|TRBJ2-3
CAIRAGTGGTDTQYF
TGTGCCATCAGAGCCGGGACAGGGGGCACAGATACGCAGTATTTT
>NA|NA|TRBV20-1|TRBJ1-1
CSARTGSTEAFF
TGCAGTGCCAGAACAGGGAGCACTGAAGCTTTCTTT
>NA|few|TRBV12-3/TRBV12-4|TRBJ2-2
CASRPPGGVPNTGELFF
TGTGCCAGCAGGCCCCCCGGAGGCGTGCCGAACACCGGGGAGCTGTTTTTT
>TRBD2|NA|TRBV5-1|TRBJ2-5
CASSLRTSGSWETQYF
TGCGCCAGCAGCTTGCGGACTAGCGGGAGTTGGGAGACCCAGTACTTC
>NA|many|TRBV29-1|TRBJ2-1
CSVGLERYNEQFF
TGCAGCGTTGGACTGGAAAGATACAATGAGCAGTTCTTC
>NA|NA|TRBV12-3/TRBV12-4|TRBJ2-2
CASSFANLNTGELFF
TGTGCCAGCAGTTTCGCAAATCTTAACACCGGGGAGCTGTTTTTT
>NA|many|TRBV11-2|TRBJ2-2
CASSLRDKLTGELFF
TGTGCCAGCAGCTTAAGGGACAAACTCACCGGGGAGCTGTTTTTT
>NA|NA|TRBV28|TRBJ2-2
CASSIADRNTGELFF
TGTGCCAGCAGCATCGCGGACAGAAACACCGGGGAGCTGTTTTTT
>NA|NA|TRBV11-2|TRBJ1-2
CASSLEGQFSKYGYTF
TGTGCCAGCAGCTTAGAAGGACAGTTCTCTAAATATGGCTACACCTTC
>NA|NA|TRBV29-1|TRBJ1-1
CSARREGDTEAFF
TGCAGCGCCCGGCGTGAAGGGGACACTGAAGCTTTCTTT
>NA|NA|TRBV5-1|TRBJ2-3
CASSLLAIDTDTQYF
TGCGCCAGCAGCTTGCTGGCCATTGACACAGATACGCAGTATTTT
>NA|NA|TRBV5-1|TRBJ2-6
CASSFTSPSSGANVLTF
TGCGCCAGCAGCTTCACATCGCCCTCCTCTGGGGCCAACGTCCTGACTTTC
>NA|NA|TRBV10-3|TRBJ2-3
CAIKKGSDTGTDTQYF
TGTGCCATCAAAAAGGGAAGCGACACGGGCACAGATACGCAGTATTTT
>NA|few|TRBV3-1|TRBJ1-6
CASSQGRHSNSPLHF
TGTGCCAGCAGTCAGGGACGGCACAGCAATTCACCCCTCCACTTT
>NA|few|TRBV19|TRBJ1-1
CASSIKPRTEAFF
TGTGCCAGTAGTATCAAACCCCGGACTGAAGCTTTCTTT
>NA|few|TRBV10-3|TRBJ2-7
CAISEYNYEQYF
TGTGCCATCAGTGAGTACAACTACGAGCAGTACTTC
>TRBD2|few|TRBV7-9|TRBJ2-7
CASSLALAGTYEQYF
TGTGCCAGCAGCTTAGCACTAGCGGGAACCTACGAGCAGTACTTC
>NA|few|TRBV4-1|TRBJ1-1
CASSHRGPRDTEAFF
TGCGCCAGCAGCCACAGGGGCCCCAGGGACACTGAAGCTTTCTTT
>NA|NA|TRBV11-2|TRBJ2-6
CASSFRRLQATSGANVLTF
TGTGCCAGCAGCTTCAGGAGATTACAGGCCACCTCTGGGGCCAACGTCCTGACTTTC
>TRBD1|few|TRBV28|TRBJ1-2
CASSSGQGRYGYTF
TGTGCCAGCAGTTCGGGACAGGGGCGATATGGCTACACCTTC
>TRBD1|NA|TRBV6-6|TRBJ1-4
CASNGQENEKLFF
TGTGCCAGCAACGGACAGGAGAATGAAAAACTGTTTTTT
>TRBD2|few|TRBV9|TRBJ2-2
CASSVGLAIGELFF
TGTGCCAGCAGCGTTGGACTAGCGATCGGGGAGCTGTTTTTT
>NA|NA|TRBV20-1|TRBJ2-3
CSAIIPGVADTQYF
TGCAGTGCTATCATCCCGGGAGTGGCAGATACGCAGTATTTT
>NA|few|TRBV6-5|TRBJ1-1
CASYVGTEAFF
TGTGCCAGCTACGTGGGCACTGAAGCTTTCTTT
>NA|few|TRBV24-1|TRBJ2-1
CATSGLQNNEQFF
TGTGCCACCAGTGGTCTTCAGAACAATGAGCAGTTCTTC
>NA|NA|TRBV7-2|TRBJ2-3
CASSLVGILDTQYF
TGTGCCAGCAGCTTAGTCGGCATTTTGGATACGCAGTATTTT
>NA|few|TRBV5-1|TRBJ1-1
CASSLERITEAFF
TGCGCCAGCAGCTTGGAAAGGATCACTGAAGCTTTCTTT
>TRBD2|NA|TRBV12-3/TRBV12-4|TRBJ2-1
CASSPRVAGGGNEQFF
TGTGCCAGCAGCCCCCGGGTAGCGGGGGGTGGTAATGAGCAGTTCTTC
>NA|NA|TRBV20-1|TRBJ2-1
CSAPPDRYNEQFF
TGCAGTGCACCTCCGGACAGATACAATGAGCAGTTCTTC
>NA|few|TRBV14|TRBJ2-2
CASSQDLGGLNTGELFF
TGTGCCAGCAGCCAAGATCTCGGGGGACTGAACACCGGGGAGCTGTTTTTT